The clone carrying this T cell receptor (beta chain) has just one count. The sample comes from a study of blood T cell repertoires in COVID-19. Study details: Some COVID-19 samples were acute and others convalescent; all came from the United States, Italy and Spain. T cells, B-cell-depleted T cells, or PBMCs provided the cDNA or gDNA that served as material.

The assay was immunoSEQ multiplex PCR, and TCRdb's table has in-frame clones only and misses some. Of roughly 110,000 clones in the sample, roughly 79% were seen once. J gave up 4 bases and V 0 bases, and 3 bases lay outside the gene matches. CDR3 length: 15 residues. Per the germline V gene, CDR1 is LGHNA and CDR2 is YSLEER. Material for sequencing was peripheral blood. The sequence derives from a human donor in a cohort sampled during active COVID-19. This chain connects TRBV4-3 to TRBJ2-7; 10 nucleotides line up with TRBD2. The CDR3 DNA follows: TGCGCCAGCAGCCAAGATGGACTAGCGGTATACGAGCAGTACTTC. Translated: CASSQDGLAVYEQYF.